Following are 28 T cell receptor beta chains from one sample sequenced in a study of blood T cells in healthy people across ages. A second PCR, run for roughly 7 to 12 cycles, used a sample-barcoded 5' primer plus a J-beta primer mix. TCRdb called the 5' RACE reads again in MiXCR, with one record for every CDR3 protein. The table lists 1.5 million to 2 million distinct CDR3 sequences, about 50% of them singletons. Source material: blood. The receptors originated from a woman aged 40 to 50 in good health.

This clonotype was detected a few times. The chain employs TRBV20-1 and TRBJ2-7, with TRBD2 identical over 9 bases. V shed 3 bases and J 1 base; nucleotides not matched to a gene: 4. In germline, CDR1 is DFQATT, CDR2 SNEGSKA (reference sequence). The CDR3 is made up of 14 amino acids. The CDR3 region is CSASSSGESYEQYF. As DNA, the CDR3 is TGCAGTGCTAGCTCTAGCGGGGAGTCCTACGAGCAGTACTTC.

The chain carries TRBV13 and TRBJ1-1; D ambiguous. The CDR3 contains 13 residues. Germline CDR1 is PRHDT and CDR2 is FYEKMQ (reference sequence). Trimming stripped 1 base from V and 10 bases from J, with 13 bases between. The CDR3 loop reads CASSLDQDGRAFF. CDR3 sequence (DNA): TGTGCCAGCAGCTTAGATCAGGATGGTAGAGCTTTCTTT.

This clonotype turned up a few times. The CDR3 spells CASRDSPRSRDGYTF. The CDR3 DNA reads TGTGCCAGCAGGGACAGCCCTCGGAGTCGGGATGGCTACACCTTC. V and J are TRBV6-6 and TRBJ1-2; D is perhaps TRBD1 (6 bases). V was pared by 6 bases and J by 6 bases, with 20 bases between. Germline values: CDR1 MNHNY, CDR2 SVGAGI (reference sequence). CDR3 length: 15 residues.

This clonotype turned up a few times. This sequence joins TRBV2 and TRBJ2-7, with 8 positions matching TRBD1. The end of the DNA fits TRBJ2-5 better, so the J call may be wrong. Germline CDR1 SNHLY, CDR2 FYNNEI. This CDR3 region has 14 residues. DNA for the CDR3: TGTGCCAGCACACTGGACAGGGTTTCGGAGACCCAGTACTTC. As protein: CASTLDRVSETQYF.

Turning to this clonotype: A read error may produce the germline difference seen at one junction end. The J gene is TRBJ2-3, the V gene TRBV18, with D perhaps TRBD2 (5 bases). Germline CDR1 KGHSH, CDR2 LQKENI. The CDR3 has 15 residues. This chain's CDR3 is CASSPFGVPTDTRYF. CDR3 in DNA: TGTGCCAGCTCACCCTTCGGGGTCCCCACAGATACGCGGTATTTT. Full variable domain (missing parts from reference TRBV18 and TRBJ2-3): NAGVMQNPRHLVRRRGQEARLRCSPMKGHSHVYWYRQLPEEGLKFMVYLQKENIIDESGMPKERFSAEFPKEGPSILRIQQVVRGDSAAYFCASSPFGVPTDTRYFGPGTRLTVL.

J is TRBJ2-3 and V is TRBV19, with D possibly matching TRBD2 (5 bases). Germline CDR1 reads LNHDA; CDR2 reads SQIVND (reference sequence). Between the trimmed V and J ends, which lost 4 bases and 6 bases, there was a span of 14 bases. This CDR3 comprises 14 residues. The CDR3 bases are TGTGCCAGTAGTACCGGGATGTACCCCGATACGCAGTATTTT. This translates into CASSTGMYPDTQYF.

The chain uses TRBV4-2 and TRBJ1-4; D unresolved. V was shortened by 4 bases and J by 8 bases, with 8 bases between the two germline ends. The length of the CDR3 is 12 residues. Germline CDR1 LGHNA, CDR2 YNFKEQ. The CDR3 is CASSPREEKLFF. The CDR3 DNA reads TGTGCCAGCAGCCCGCGAGAGGAAAAACTGTTTTTT.

This clonotype was found a few times. The chain carries TRBV20-1 and TRBJ1-2; TRBD1 agrees at 10 bases. The V gene's germline CDR1 is DFQATT and CDR2 SNEGSKA (reference sequence). V trimming: 1 base; J trimming: 2 bases; junction bases outside the gene matches: 7. CDR3 length: 16 amino acids. This CDR3 is CSARALRQGANYGYTF. In DNA, the CDR3 is TGCAGTGCTAGAGCCCTACGACAGGGGGCGAACTATGGCTACACCTTC.

The J gene is TRBJ1-5, the V gene TRBV7-9; D not resolved. V was trimmed by 6 bases and J by 0 bases, leaving 9 bases between them. From germline, CDR1 is SEHNR and CDR2 FQNEAQ (reference sequence). This CDR3 has 14 amino acids. This CDR3 is CASSAQNSNQPQHF. CDR3 nucleotide sequence: TGTGCCAGCAGTGCGCAAAATAGCAATCAGCCCCAGCATTTT. Based on the CDR3 plus reference TRBV7-9 and TRBJ1-5, the full variable domain is DTGVSQNPRHKITKRGQNVTFRCDPISEHNRLYWYRQTLGQGPEFLTYFQNEAQLEKSRLLSDRFSAERPKGSFSTLEIQRTEQGDSAMYLCASSAQNSNQPQHFGDGTRLSIL.

For the CDR3, the DNA is TGTGCCAGCACGATTAGAACGGGACAGGGCTACGAGCAGTACTTC. The encoded protein is CASTIRTGQGYEQYF. The J gene is TRBJ2-4, the V gene TRBV6-5; TRBD1 matches at 9 bases. The end of the DNA aligns better with TRBJ2-7, so the J call may be wrong. Germline-derived CDR1 and CDR2 are MNHEY and SVGAGI. The CDR3 is 15 residues long.

In DNA, the CDR3 is TGTGCCAGCAGATACAGGGGGCGCGACTATGGCTACACCTTC. Translated, it gives CASRYRGRDYGYTF. The V gene is TRBV2, the J gene TRBJ1-2; TRBD1 matches at 9 bases. CDR1 is SNHLY, CDR2 FYNNEI, per germline. CDR3 length: 14 residues. The ends lost 6 bases at V and 3 bases at J; junction bases unmatched: 5. The complete variable domain, with remaining parts taken from reference TRBV2 and TRBJ1-2, reads EPEVTQTPSHQVTQMGQEVILRCVPISNHLYFYWYRQILGQKVEFLVSFYNNEISEKSEIFDDQFSVERPDGSNFTLKIRSTKLEDSAMYFCASRYRGRDYGYTFGSGTRLTVV.

The chain uses TRBV6-5 and TRBJ2-1, with TRBD2 identical over 12 bases. The assigned J gene may be wrong: the sequence end matches TRBJ2-7 better. The CDR3 contains 16 residues. CDR1 MNHEY and CDR2 SVGAGI come from the germline V gene. CDR3 in DNA: TGTGCCAGCAGTTACTCTCTAGCGGGGGGGTACAATGAGCAGTACTTC. Amino acid sequence: CASSYSLAGGYNEQYF.

The rearrangement uses TRBV7-9 and TRBJ1-2; perhaps TRBD1 as D (6 bases). With 5 bases removed from V and 8 bases from J, the gap between germline ends came to 15 bases. Looked up from germline, CDR1 is SEHNR and CDR2 is FQNEAQ (reference sequence). This CDR3 region has 13 residues. This chain's CDR3 is CASSKPGERGYTF. CDR3 coding DNA: TGTGCCAGCAGCAAACCAGGGGAGAGAGGCTACACCTTC. Supplemented by reference TRBV7-9 and TRBJ1-2, the full variable domain reads DTGVSQNPRHKITKRGQNVTFRCDPISEHNRLYWYRQTLGQGPEFLTYFQNEAQLEKSRLLSDRFSAERPKGSFSTLEIQRTEQGDSAMYLCASSKPGERGYTFGSGTRLTVV.

This chain joins TRBV5-1 and TRBJ2-7; 7 positions match TRBD1. Trimming at V came to 0 bases and at J to 0 bases, leaving 6 bases not matched to a gene. Germline V CDR1 and CDR2: SGHRS, YFSETQ. The CDR3 extends over 16 amino acids. CDR3 in amino acids: CASSLAPGQSSYEQYF. CDR3 nucleotide sequence: TGCGCCAGCAGCTTGGCCCCGGGACAGAGCTCCTACGAGCAGTACTTC.

This chain joins TRBV12-5 and TRBJ2-1; no clear D gene. Germline V lookup: CDR1 LGHNT, CDR2 FRNRAP. This CDR3 region has 12 residues. V lost 1 base and J 10 bases, leaving 8 bases between the germline ends. In nucleotides, the CDR3 is TGTGCTAGTGGTTTGGACTCCCGGGAGCAGTTCTTC. It codes for CASGLDSREQFF. Using reference TRBV12-5 and TRBJ2-1 for the parts outside the CDR3, the full variable domain is DARVTQTPRHKVTEMGQEVTMRCQPILGHNTVFWYRQTMMQGLELLAYFRNRAPLDDSGMPKDRFSAEMPDATLATLKIQPSEPRDSAVYFCASGLDSREQFFGPGTRLTVL.

This clonotype was seen a few times. The rearrangement links TRBV28 to TRBJ2-7; D may be TRBD1 or TRBD2 (5 bases each). V was pared by 6 bases and J by 1 base, with 16 bases between. CDR3 length equals 15 residues. Per the germline V gene, CDR1 is MDHEN and CDR2 is SYDVKM. CDR3 residues: CASSSNRDDSYEQYF. The CDR3 coding sequence is TGTGCCAGCAGCTCCAACCGGGACGATTCCTACGAGCAGTACTTC.

This clonotype showed up many times. V and J are TRBV7-2 and TRBJ2-6, with D uncertain. The germline V gene encodes CDR1 SGHTA and CDR2 FQGNSA. Trimming pared 1 base from V and 3 bases from J, leaving 7 bases between. This CDR3 spans 15 amino acids. In DNA, the CDR3 is TGTGCCAGCAGCTTAGGGCTTAATGGGGCCAACGTCCTGACTTTC. Its translation: CASSLGLNGANVLTF.

The chain employs TRBV28 and TRBJ2-7, with a tentative D call TRBD2 (6 bases). The DNA end lines up better with TRBJ2-5; the J call may be wrong. Germline CDR1 and CDR2: MDHEN and SYDVKM. This CDR3 spans 15 amino acids. CDR3 region: CASSAGPSALKTQYF. The CDR3 DNA reads TGTGCCAGCAGCGCGGGACCGAGCGCACTAAAGACCCAGTACTTC.

The chain uses TRBV12-3 or TRBV12-4 and TRBJ1-4, with TRBD1 as a possible D gene (6 bases). The CDR3 covers 15 residues. V lost 4 bases, J lost 8 bases, and 17 bases lay in between. The CDR3 sequence: CASSSKVLRGEKLFF. The CDR3 DNA is TGTGCCAGCAGTTCGAAAGTCCTTAGGGGGGAAAAACTGTTTTTT.

The table lists this clonotype with a few counts. V and J are TRBV12-5 and TRBJ2-1; TRBD1 aligns across 7 bases. Trimming at V came to 1 base and at J to 5 bases, leaving 14 bases not matched to a gene. CDR1 and CDR2 from the germline V gene are LGHNT and FRNRAP. This CDR3 is 18 amino acids long. The CDR3 sequence: CASGLDPHLGQTHNEQFF. CDR3 in DNA: TGTGCTAGTGGTTTGGACCCCCATTTGGGACAGACCCACAATGAGCAGTTCTTC.

In its sample, this clonotype was seen a few times. This rearrangement joins TRBV20-1 to TRBJ2-5; D not certain. CDR3 size: 12 residues. The V end was cut by 2 bases, the J end by 5 bases, with 9 bases between. Germline CDR1 is DFQATT and CDR2 is SNEGSKA (reference sequence). CDR3 nucleotides: TGCAGTGCTAGATTGCTGATGGAGACCCAGTACTTC. It codes for CSARLLMETQYF.

The chain uses TRBV28 and TRBJ2-5; 8 positions match TRBD2. The germline CDR1 and CDR2 sequences are MDHEN and SYDVKM. The CDR3 contains 12 residues. Losses at the gene ends were 5 bases for V and 11 bases for J; bases not matched to a gene: 7. CDR3 in amino acids: CASSGAGEKQYF. The CDR3 coding sequence is TGTGCCAGCAGTGGAGCGGGGGAAAAGCAGTACTTC. Using reference TRBV28 and TRBJ2-5 for the parts outside the CDR3, the full variable domain is DVKVTQSSRYLVKRTGEKVFLECVQDMDHENMFWYRQDPGLGLRLIYFSYDVKMKEKGDIPEGYSVSREKKERFSLILESASTNQTSMYLCASSGAGEKQYFGPGTRLLVL.

The chain couples TRBV3-1 to TRBJ2-1, with TRBD2 matching 13 bases. This CDR3 has 13 amino acids. Germline V CDR1 and CDR2: LGHDT, YNNKEL (reference sequence). Unmatched junction bases numbered 4, after V lost 7 bases and J lost 10 bases. Here the CDR3 reads CASIGTSGVEQFF. The CDR3 DNA is TGTGCCAGCATAGGGACTAGCGGGGTAGAGCAGTTCTTC.

This clonotype has a handful of counts. This sequence joins TRBV29-1 and TRBJ2-3, with D tentatively TRBD2 (6 bases). V dropped 1 base and J dropped 4 bases, with 6 bases sitting between them. CDR3 length: 12 residues. Germline CDR1 and CDR2: SQVTM and ANQGSEA. The CDR3 DNA is TGCAGCGTTGAAGGGGGGGCAGATACGCAGTATTTT. Amino acid sequence: CSVEGGADTQYF.

This clonotype was picked up one time. A much larger clone lies a single base off, so this may be a read error. The rearrangement uses TRBV29-1 and TRBJ2-5; D remains ambiguous. The germline V and J ends were trimmed by 8 bases and 5 bases, with 18 bases remaining between them. The germline gives CDR1 SQVTM, CDR2 ANQGSEA. The CDR3 is 13 residues long. This CDR3 reads CSLQTAAMETQYF. The CDR3 region has the DNA TGCAGCTTACAGACTGCTGCGATGGAGACCCAGTACTTC.

The chain carries TRBV11-2 and TRBJ2-5; TRBD2 might be the D (5 bases). The CDR3 consists of 16 residues. V was pared by 4 bases and J by 0 bases, with 15 bases between. Germline V lookup: CDR1 SGHAT, CDR2 FQNNGV. The CDR3 nucleotides are TGTGCCAGCAGCTACACCGCGGGTGTCAACCAAGAGACCCAGTACTTC. This codes for CASSYTAGVNQETQYF. The variable domain in full, with the rest retrieved from reference TRBV11-2 and TRBJ2-5, is EAGVAQSPRYKIIEKRQSVAFWCNPISGHATLYWYQQILGQGPKLLIQFQNNGVVDDSQLPKDRFSAERLKGVDSTLKIQPAKLEDSAVYLCASSYTAGVNQETQYFGPGTRLLVL.

The chain recombines TRBV6-2 or TRBV6-3 with TRBJ2-5; the match to TRBD1 covers 7 bases. CDR3 size: 15 residues. V gave up 2 bases and J gave up 5 bases; unmatched junction bases: 8. Germline lookup yields CDR1 MNHEY and CDR2 SVGEGT. The DNA for the CDR3 is TGTGCCAGCAGTTACCTGCACAGGGGTTTGGAGACCCAGTACTTC. It yields the protein CASSYLHRGLETQYF.

The rearrangement joins TRBV7-2 to TRBJ2-4; D uncertain. This CDR3 is built from 16 residues. Trimming removed 1 base at V and 0 bases at J, with 10 bases between. CDR1 SGHTA and CDR2 FQGNSA come from the germline V gene. Here the CDR3 reads CASSLGSQLAKNIQYF. The CDR3 nucleotides read TGTGCCAGCAGCTTAGGTAGCCAGCTAGCCAAAAACATTCAGTACTTC.